The 28 T cell receptor beta chains below all came from one sample that was sequenced in a study of blood T cell repertoires in COVID-19. Repertoires were generated with immunoSEQ multiplex PCR, while TCRdb's copy carries only in-frame clones and drops some. The sample consists of roughly 86,000 clones, roughly 91% of them appearing once. Source material: peripheral blood. Source of these receptors: a woman aged 45-59 years in a cohort sampled during active COVID-19.

V and J are TRBV27 and TRBJ2-2; TRBD1 agrees at 7 bases. The CDR3 sequence is 13 residues long. V was pared by 3 bases and J by 7 bases, with 2 bases of the junction left unmatched. CDR1 MNHEY and CDR2 SMNVEV come from the germline V gene (reference sequence). CDR3: CASSFRQGGELFF. CDR3 DNA: TGTGCCAGCAGTTTCAGACAGGGCGGGGAGCTGTTTTTT.

The chain is built from TRBV6-5 and TRBJ2-2; tentatively, D is TRBD1 (5 bases). Germline V gene sequence: CDR1 MNHEY, CDR2 SVGAGI. The CDR3 runs to 12 residues. V was trimmed by 5 bases and J by 8 bases, leaving 9 bases between them. The CDR3 region is CASSQGEGELFF. CDR3 nucleotide sequence: TGTGCCAGCAGTCAGGGTGAGGGGGAGCTGTTTTTT.

The rearrangement links TRBV5-1 to TRBJ2-5, with TRBD1 as a possible D gene (6 bases). Trimming took 4 bases from V and 2 from J, leaving 12 bases between them. Germline CDR1 and CDR2: SGHRS and YFSETQ. The CDR3 consists of 14 residues. The CDR3 DNA follows: TGCGCCAGCAGCCGGGGACATTCGCAAGAGACCCAGTACTTC. It encodes CASSRGHSQETQYF.

This clone was observed a handful of times. The CDR3 nucleotides read TGTGCCAGCAGCCAAGTAATGGAACAGAACTATGGCTACACCTTC. Encoded protein: CASSQVMEQNYGYTF. The rearrangement links TRBV4-2 to TRBJ1-2; D gene unclear. Looked up from germline, CDR1 is LGHNA and CDR2 is YNFKEQ. The CDR3 spans 15 residues. V was cut by 1 base and J by 2 bases, with 11 bases left in between.

This sequence joins TRBV27 and TRBJ2-6; D unclear. Trimming shortened V by 6 bases and J by 0 bases, and 12 bases separated the two germline ends. CDR3 length: 16 residues. Germline V lookup: CDR1 MNHEY, CDR2 SMNVEV (reference sequence). This chain's CDR3 is CASSHLLYSGANVLTF. The CDR3 DNA reads TGTGCCAGCAGCCATCTCCTATACTCTGGGGCCAACGTCCTGACTTTC. The full variable domain, completed using reference TRBV27 and TRBJ2-6, is EAQVTQNPRYLITVTGKKLTVTCSQNMNHEYMSWYRQDPGLGLRQIYYSMNVEVTDKGDVPEGYKVSRKEKRNFPLILESPSPNQTSLYFCASSHLLYSGANVLTFGAGSRLTVL.

The chain joins TRBV29-1 to TRBJ1-2; TRBD1 agrees at 8 bases. Per the germline V gene, CDR1 is SQVTM and CDR2 is ANQGSEA. Losses at the gene ends were 4 bases for V and 8 bases for J; bases not matched to a gene: 6. There are 12 residues in the CDR3. CDR3 amino acids: CSVVGQGRGYTF. DNA of the CDR3: TGCAGCGTTGTAGGACAGGGAAGGGGCTACACCTTC.

The chain has TRBV9 and TRBJ2-3, with TRBD2 matching over 12 bases. Germline CDR1 is SGDLS and CDR2 is YYNGEE. The junction had 2 bases not matched to a gene; V was cut back by 0 bases and J by 3 bases. CDR3 length equals 16 residues. The CDR3 region is CASSVGGTSGTDTQYF. CDR3 coding DNA: TGTGCCAGCAGCGTAGGAGGGACTAGCGGGACAGATACGCAGTATTTT.

The CDR3 DNA sequence: TGTGCCAGCAGGATAACGGGGGCAGATACGCAGTATTTT. Translating gives CASRITGADTQYF. The V call is TRBV2, the J call TRBJ2-3, with D perhaps matching TRBD2 (6 bases). V gave up 6 bases and J gave up 4 bases, with 11 bases separating them. This CDR3 contains 13 residues. The germline CDR1 and CDR2 sequences are SNHLY and FYNNEI.

The chain joins TRBV27 to TRBJ2-2; TRBD2 might be the D (6 bases). CDR1 is MNHEY, CDR2 SMNVEV, per germline (reference sequence). V lost 3 bases and J 4 bases, leaving 9 bases between the germline ends. CDR3 length: 14 residues. The CDR3 DNA sequence: TGTGCCAGCAGTTTGATCGGGGGCACCGGGGAGCTGTTTTTT. Its translation is CASSLIGGTGELFF.

This sequence joins TRBV27 and TRBJ1-6, with no clear D. V was shortened by 5 bases and J by 7 bases, with 15 bases between the two germline ends. Germline V CDR1 and CDR2: MNHEY, SMNVEV (reference sequence). This CDR3 is built from 15 residues. The CDR3 here is CASSPPRGLNSPLHF. CDR3 coding DNA: TGTGCCAGCAGTCCCCCCCGAGGGTTGAATTCACCCCTCCACTTT.

This clone turned up a few times. The chain couples TRBV27 to TRBJ1-6, with D possibly being TRBD1 (6 bases). The CDR3 covers 16 residues. The germline gives CDR1 MNHEY, CDR2 SMNVEV (reference sequence). The germline V and J ends were trimmed by 0 bases and 7 bases, with 13 bases remaining between them. CDR3 in amino acids: CASSLSSGGRNSPLHF. DNA of the CDR3: TGTGCCAGCAGTTTATCGAGCGGGGGCCGGAATTCACCCCTCCACTTT.

The CDR3 DNA follows: TGTGCCAGCAGAGAGACTAGTGTCATAAAGACCCAGTACTTC. It specifies CASRETSVIKTQYF. This sequence joins TRBV2 and TRBJ2-5; a possible D gene is TRBD2 (6 bases). Germline CDR1 and CDR2: SNHLY and FYNNEI. V was trimmed by 6 bases and J by 6 bases, leaving 17 bases between them. CDR3 length: 14 amino acids.

This clone was seen only a few times. The V call is TRBV6-1, the J call TRBJ1-1, with D perhaps TRBD1 (5 bases). Trimming left V 6 bases short and J 1 base short, with 9 bases between. The CDR3 length is 13 residues. Looked up from germline, CDR1 is MNHNS and CDR2 is SASEGT. Here the CDR3 DNA reads TGTGCCAGCAGAGCCGACAGGAACACTGAAGCTTTCTTT. Residues: CASRADRNTEAFF.

This clone has only a few counts. The genes are TRBV3-1 (or the pseudogene TRBV3-2) and TRBJ2-7; TRBD1 aligns across 9 bases. In germline, CDR1 is LGHDT, CDR2 YNNKEL (reference sequence). The length of the CDR3 is 16 residues. V was pared by 3 bases and J by 1 base, with 7 bases of the junction left unmatched. The CDR3 spells CASSHPGTGKSYEQYF. The CDR3 nucleotides read TGTGCCAGCAGCCATCCCGGGACAGGGAAGTCCTACGAGCAGTACTTC.

CDR3 loop: CASSPDRGGYTF. In DNA, the CDR3 is TGTGCCAGCAGTCCCGACAGGGGCGGCTACACCTTC. This chain uses TRBV9 with TRBJ1-2, with 8 bases fitting TRBD1. CDR1 is SGDLS and CDR2 is YYNGEE in the germline V gene. The CDR3 contains 12 residues. J was trimmed by 8 bases and V by 5 bases; bases with no gene match: 5.

The chain uses TRBV28 and TRBJ1-5; 9 nucleotides align to TRBD1. CDR1 and CDR2 from the germline V gene are MDHEN and SYDVKM. The CDR3 consists of 15 residues. The V gene end was trimmed by 8 bases and the J gene end by 6 bases; junction bases not matched to a gene: 11. This CDR3 is CASGPGQGSSQPQHF. The CDR3 nucleotides read TGTGCCAGCGGACCGGGACAGGGATCCAGTCAGCCCCAGCATTTT.

The V gene is TRBV5-1, the J gene TRBJ2-7, with a tentative D call TRBD2 (6 bases). V shed 2 bases and J shed 8 bases, with 11 bases lying between them. CDR1 is SGHRS and CDR2 is YFSETQ in the germline V gene. CDR3 length: 12 residues. The CDR3 here is CASSFLRGKQYF. As DNA, the CDR3 is TGCGCCAGCAGCTTTTTGCGGGGCAAGCAGTACTTC.

The table lists this clone with a count of one. The V gene is TRBV5-1, the J gene TRBJ1-5; 7 bases agree with TRBD1. V trimming: 3 bases; J trimming: 6 bases; junction bases outside the gene matches: 6. In germline, CDR1 is SGHRS, CDR2 YFSETQ. The length of the CDR3 is 14 residues. The CDR3 spells CASSYDRVGQPQHF. CDR3 sequence (DNA): TGCGCCAGCAGCTACGACAGGGTTGGTCAGCCCCAGCATTTT.

The CDR3 DNA is TGCGCCAGCAGCTTGGCTTGGACAGGGGGCGATGGCTACACCTTC. Amino acids: CASSLAWTGGDGYTF. The chain combines TRBV5-1 with TRBJ1-2, with TRBD1 matching over 11 bases. CDR1 is SGHRS, CDR2 YFSETQ, per germline. This CDR3 comprises 15 residues. V dropped 0 bases and J dropped 6; count of bases not matched to a gene: 4.

The V call is TRBV11-1, the J call TRBJ1-2; D unresolved. Between the trimmed V and J ends, which lost 5 bases and 5 bases, there was a span of 15 bases. CDR1 SGHAT and CDR2 FQDESV come from the germline V gene (reference sequence). This CDR3 is built from 14 residues. The CDR3: CASSPQGVGYGYTF. CDR3 sequence (DNA): TGTGCCAGCAGCCCCCAAGGAGTCGGATATGGCTACACCTTC.

J is TRBJ2-7 and V is TRBV7-2; 13 bases line up with TRBD2. The V gene's germline CDR1 is SGHTA and CDR2 FQGNSA. After removal of 2 bases from V and 6 bases from J, the junction contained 4 bases not matched to a gene. CDR3 length equals 15 residues. CDR3 region: CASSLRTSGSIEQYF. CDR3 nucleotide sequence: TGTGCCAGCAGCTTACGGACTAGCGGGAGTATCGAGCAGTACTTC.

The chain links TRBV28 to TRBJ2-3; D unclear. The ends were cut back, 2 bases at V and 1 base at J, with 7 bases in the middle. CDR3 length: 14 amino acids. CDR1 and CDR2 (germline): MDHEN, SYDVKM. As DNA, the CDR3 is TGTGCCAGCAGTTTAATCGGAGGCACAGATACGCAGTATTTT. It encodes CASSLIGGTDTQYF.

The chain joins TRBV5-1 to TRBJ2-3; the match to TRBD2 covers 7 bases. Germline values: CDR1 SGHRS, CDR2 YFSETQ. Germline trimming cut 0 bases from V and 2 bases from J; bases unmatched to any gene: 6. This CDR3 contains 16 residues. The CDR3 region is CASSLVAGVTTDTQYF. Written as DNA, the CDR3 is TGCGCCAGCAGCTTGGTCGCGGGGGTTACCACAGATACGCAGTATTTT.

This rearrangement joins TRBV6-5 to TRBJ2-3, with TRBD1 as a possible D gene (6 bases). The CDR3 has 15 residues. V lost 6 bases and J lost 3, with 16 bases in between. CDR1 and CDR2 (germline): MNHEY, SVGAGI. The CDR3 DNA reads TGTGCCAGCAGGGATTTTAAGGGGGTTACAGATACGCAGTATTTT. Its protein product is CASRDFKGVTDTQYF.

The CDR3 DNA sequence: TGTGCTAGTGGTTTGGGAGGAAAAACCGGGGAGCTGTTTTTT. Protein sequence: CASGLGGKTGELFF. The chain links TRBV12-5 to TRBJ2-2; no clear D. Germline CDR1 and CDR2: LGHNT and FRNRAP. CDR3 length: 14 residues. Deletions cut 1 base from V and 5 bases from J, with 8 bases between. The full variable domain, its missing parts supplied by reference TRBV12-5 and TRBJ2-2, is DARVTQTPRHKVTEMGQEVTMRCQPILGHNTVFWYRQTMMQGLELLAYFRNRAPLDDSGMPKDRFSAEMPDATLATLKIQPSEPRDSAVYFCASGLGGKTGELFFGEGSRLTVL.

V and J are TRBV7-8 and TRBJ2-5, with a tentative D call TRBD1 (6 bases). Germline V gene data show CDR1 as SGHVS and CDR2 as FQNEAQ. The CDR3 runs 15 residues. The V end lost 0 bases, the J end lost 6 bases, and 14 bases lay between the germline ends. This chain's CDR3 is CASSLAGQMPQTQYF. For the CDR3, the DNA is TGTGCCAGCAGCTTAGCGGGACAAATGCCCCAGACCCAGTACTTC.

V gene TRBV28 combines with J gene TRBJ2-6; D perhaps matches TRBD1 (5 bases). The CDR3 has 17 amino acids. The V end was cut by 5 bases, the J end by 0 bases, with 14 bases between. Per the germline V gene, CDR1 is MDHEN and CDR2 is SYDVKM. CDR3 sequence (DNA): TGTGCCAGCAGTACGAGCAGGGCCAGCTCTGGGGCCAACGTCCTGACTTTC. Translating gives CASSTSRASSGANVLTF. Looking up the rest from reference TRBV28 and TRBJ2-6 gives the full variable domain: DVKVTQSSRYLVKRTGEKVFLECVQDMDHENMFWYRQDPGLGLRLIYFSYDVKMKEKGDIPEGYSVSREKKERFSLILESASTNQTSMYLCASSTSRASSGANVLTFGAGSRLTVL.

This chain links TRBV28 with TRBJ1-5, with D unclear. This CDR3 comprises 14 residues. Per the germline V gene, CDR1 is MDHEN and CDR2 is SYDVKM. The V end was cut by 3 bases, the J end by 1 base, with 7 bases between. The CDR3 sequence is CASSFELSNQPQHF. CDR3 bases: TGTGCCAGCAGTTTCGAGTTAAGCAATCAGCCCCAGCATTTT.